These 24 T cell receptor beta chains came from one sample sequenced in a study of sequential checkpoint blockade in melanoma. Clones were read by immunoSEQ multiplex PCR, and TCRdb kept only the in-frame ones, dropping some. In the table there are thousands of clones, approximately 22% of which are singletons. Treatment of the sample: randomized to nivolumab then ipilimumab (arm A) or the reverse (arm B). The sequences come from tumor tissue (inferred from file names), collected from a patient given nivolumab and ipilimumab in sequence. The receptors derive from a human donor with melanoma.

This clone was detected only a few times. The V call is TRBV2, the J call TRBJ2-1; possible D gene TRBD2, 5 bases. The CDR3 runs to 13 residues. The V and J ends lost 8 bases and 12 bases respectively, with 20 bases between them. Germline assignment: CDR1 SNHLY and CDR2 FYNNEI. The CDR3 protein is CASCQEDEVLQFF. DNA for the CDR3: TGTGCCAGCTGCCAGGAGGATGAAGTTTTGCAGTTCTTC.

The chain uses TRBV29-1 and TRBJ2-3; D perhaps matches TRBD1 (5 bases). V was trimmed by 6 bases and J by 4 bases, leaving 14 bases between them. CDR3 length: 13 amino acids. Germline V CDR1 and CDR2: SQVTM, ANQGSEA. The CDR3 bases are TGCAGCGTCAAGCCTGGGGCATCAGATACGCAGTATTTT. Amino acids: CSVKPGASDTQYF.

This clone turned up a few times. V gene TRBV6-8 combines with J gene TRBJ1-6; possibly TRBD1 for D (5 bases). Trimming removed 7 bases from V and 4 bases from J, with 17 bases in between. Germline CDR1 reads MNHGY; CDR2 reads SAAAGT. The length of the CDR3 is 16 residues. The CDR3 loop reads CASTYSWDGYNSPLHF. CDR3 nucleotide sequence: TGTGCCAGCACCTACTCATGGGACGGTTATAATTCACCCCTCCACTTT.

This clone is large within its sample. This chain connects TRBV11-3 to TRBJ2-7, with D possibly TRBD2 on 7 matching bases. From germline, CDR1 is SGHNT and CDR2 YENEEA. The CDR3 has 14 amino acids. V lost 6 bases, J lost 6 bases, and 18 bases lay in between. The chain's CDR3 is CASRTVGGQGEQYF. The CDR3 bases are TGTGCCAGCAGAACCGTCGGGGGGCAAGGCGAGCAGTACTTC.

This clone rates as large. The rearrangement joins TRBV11-3 to TRBJ2-5, with D perhaps matching TRBD2 (6 bases). This CDR3 region has 16 residues. CDR1 is SGHNT, CDR2 YENEEA, per germline. Trimming left V 5 bases short and J 5 bases short, with 21 bases between. The CDR3 nucleotides are TGTGCCAGCAGCGGTCCGACGGGATTTGGGGGGGAGACCCAGTACTTC. Its protein is CASSGPTGFGGETQYF.

The J gene is TRBJ2-2, the V gene TRBV9, with a possible D match to TRBD2 (6 bases). V was trimmed by 5 bases and J by 2 bases, leaving 22 bases between them. CDR3 length: 18 amino acids. CDR1 SGDLS and CDR2 YYNGEE come from the germline V gene. The DNA for the CDR3 is TGTGCCAGCAGGAGAACAGCGGGCCGGAGCAGAAACACCGGGGAGCTGTTTTTT. It yields the protein CASRRTAGRSRNTGELFF.

This clone has only a few counts. The chain carries TRBV11-3 and TRBJ1-2; possible D gene TRBD1, 5 bases. The CDR3 totals 14 residues. Germline lookup yields CDR1 SGHNT and CDR2 YENEEA. V lost 5 bases, J lost 5 bases, and 15 bases lay in between. The CDR3 DNA reads as TGTGCCAGCAGCCAGGCGGGGGTACTATATGGCTACACCTTC. This translates into CASSQAGVLYGYTF.

The V call is TRBV14, the J call TRBJ2-7; possibly TRBD1 for D (6 bases). Trimming pared 4 bases from V and 9 bases from J, leaving 16 bases between. Germline loops: CDR1 SGHDN, CDR2 FVKESK. The CDR3 extends over 13 amino acids. The CDR3 loop is CASSLNRDLRQYF. The CDR3 DNA is TGTGCCAGCAGCCTTAACAGGGACCTACGGCAGTACTTC.

There are a few counts of this clone. V gene TRBV30 combines with J gene TRBJ1-3, with D hard to call. In germline, CDR1 is GTSNPN, CDR2 SVGIG (reference sequence). The germline V and J ends were trimmed by 0 bases and 6 bases, with 3 bases remaining between them. The CDR3 contains 11 residues. CDR3 nucleotide sequence: TGTGCCTGGAGTGTAGTAAACACCATATATTTT. Translating gives CAWSVVNTIYF.

This clone was detected a few times. The chain carries TRBV12-5 and TRBJ1-1; TRBD1 agrees at 7 bases. Germline CDR1 LGHNT, CDR2 FRNRAP. The CDR3 contains 15 residues. CDR3 residues: CASATGDPPGTEAFF. CDR3 coding DNA: TGTGCCAGCGCCACAGGGGATCCCCCGGGGACTGAAGCTTTCTTT.

The chain recombines TRBV12-2 with TRBJ2-3; TRBD2, the D gene given by the table, was not confirmed from the DNA. TRBV12-2 is a known pseudogene. The CDR3 is made up of 14 amino acids. The CDR3 region has the DNA TGTGCCACCACCCAGTCATGGGGGGCAGATACGCAGTATTTT. This codes for CATTQSWGADTQYF.

This clone was counted only a few times. V is TRBV2 and J is TRBJ1-1, with a tentative D call TRBD1 (5 bases). The length of the CDR3 is 13 residues. The germline V and J ends were trimmed by 4 bases and 7 bases, with 13 bases remaining between them. Germline V gives CDR1 SNHLY, CDR2 FYNNEI. Here the CDR3 DNA reads TGTGCCAGCAGTGGGGAATTGGGGCTTGAAGCTTTCTTT. This gives the protein CASSGELGLEAFF.

This clone showed up just a few times. This rearrangement joins TRBV5-4 to TRBJ2-2; D is unresolved. Trimming took 2 bases from V and 8 from J, leaving 13 bases between them. In germline, CDR1 is SGHNT, CDR2 YYREEE (reference sequence). The CDR3 loop spans 14 amino acids. CDR3 sequence reads: CASSLDVVAGELFF. CDR3 sequence (DNA): TGTGCCAGCAGCTTAGACGTAGTGGCAGGGGAGCTGTTTTTT.

The rearrangement uses TRBV2 and TRBJ1-3; D perhaps matches TRBD1 (6 bases). V was cut by 6 bases and J by 0 bases, with 12 bases left in between. The CDR3 consists of 15 residues. Looked up from germline, CDR1 is SNHLY and CDR2 is FYNNEI. CDR3 sequence (DNA): TGTGCCAGCAGGCGACAGGTTATCTCTGGAAACACCATATATTTT. This codes for CASRRQVISGNTIYF.

This clone was counted between two and nine times. The V and J genes are TRBV6-8 and TRBJ1-1; no definite D call. Germline loops: CDR1 MNHGY, CDR2 SAAAGT. The V end was cut by 3 bases, the J end by 4 bases, with 9 bases between. The CDR3 has 13 residues. The CDR3 is CASSYGAATEAFF. The CDR3 DNA follows: TGTGCCAGCAGTTATGGCGCGGCCACTGAAGCTTTCTTT.

This clone was counted between two and nine times. The chain has TRBV28 and TRBJ1-4; the D is unclear. The CDR3 has 13 amino acids. V was shortened by 4 bases and J by 8 bases, with 11 bases between the two germline ends. Germline CDR1 MDHEN, CDR2 SYDVKM. DNA for the CDR3: TGTGCCAGCAGTTCCCCCTCGAAGGAAAAACTGTTTTTT. The encoded protein is CASSSPSKEKLFF.

This clone has at least ten counts. The chain combines TRBV11-3 with TRBJ2-5, with 13 bases identical to TRBD2. The V gene's germline CDR1 is SGHNT and CDR2 YENEEA. The V segment lost 5 bases and the J segment 5 bases; nucleotides outside the gene matches: 5. This CDR3 is 15 amino acids long. CDR3 region: CASSQGLAGAETQYF. The CDR3, as DNA: TGTGCCAGCAGCCAAGGACTAGCGGGGGCGGAGACCCAGTACTTC.

The rearrangement links TRBV19 to TRBJ1-5; 8 bases fit TRBD1. With V trimmed by 7 bases and J by 7 bases, 9 bases remained unmatched. The germline V gene has CDR1 LNHDA and CDR2 SQIVND (reference sequence). This CDR3 comprises 14 residues. Written as DNA, the CDR3 is TGTGCCAGTACCCCAGGGGGCTTAGGGCAGCCCCAGCATTTT. Protein sequence: CASTPGGLGQPQHF.

This clone appeared a single time. This rearrangement joins TRBV12-5 to TRBJ2-1; no clear D. Trimming stripped 7 bases from V and 1 base from J, with 11 bases between. The CDR3 length is 14 residues. The germline CDR1 and CDR2 sequences are LGHNT and FRNRAP. CDR3 amino acids: CASDPGLSYNEQFF. DNA of the CDR3: TGTGCTAGTGACCCTGGATTATCCTACAATGAGCAGTTCTTC.

The sample holds a few counts of this clone. This sequence joins TRBV6-8 and TRBJ1-2; maybe TRBD1 (5 bases). The germline CDR1 and CDR2 sequences are MNHGY and SAAAGT. The CDR3 loop spans 13 amino acids. Between the trimmed V and J ends, which lost 10 bases and 4 bases, there was a span of 16 bases. The CDR3 spells CAISLGTFYGYTF. CDR3 bases: TGTGCCATCAGCCTCGGGACCTTCTATGGCTACACCTTC.

This clone was detected a few times. V and J are TRBV6-8 and TRBJ1-1; 10 bases agree with TRBD1. Trimming at V came to 7 bases and at J to 1 base, leaving 9 bases not matched to a gene. Looked up from germline, CDR1 is MNHGY and CDR2 is SAAAGT. The CDR3 runs to 16 residues. CDR3 in amino acids: CASTHRQGAPNTEAFF. CDR3 coding DNA: TGTGCCAGCACTCACAGACAGGGGGCCCCGAACACTGAAGCTTTCTTT.

This clone was counted between two and nine times. The chain links TRBV30 to TRBJ1-4; D not certain. Trimming removed 4 bases from V and 5 bases from J, with 17 bases in between. The CDR3 is 15 residues long. Germline V CDR1 and CDR2: GTSNPN, SVGIG (reference sequence). CDR3 coding DNA: TGTGCCTGGACCAGGACCGACGCAAGGAATGAAAAACTGTTTTTT. Its translation: CAWTRTDARNEKLFF.

V gene TRBV18 combines with J gene TRBJ1-2, with D tentatively TRBD1 (5 bases). This CDR3 comprises 15 residues. Trimming took 5 bases from V and 0 from J, leaving 13 bases between them. Germline lookup yields CDR1 KGHSH and CDR2 LQKENI. CDR3 sequence: CASSTTGVTNYGYTF. The CDR3 DNA reads TGTGCCAGCTCAACAACAGGAGTAACTAACTATGGCTACACCTTC.

This chain connects TRBV6-8 to TRBJ2-3; D unclear. CDR1 MNHGY and CDR2 SAAAGT come from the germline V gene. This CDR3 has 14 amino acids. V shed 6 bases and J shed 5 bases, with 15 bases lying between them. CDR3 sequence: CASRPGDGEDTQYF. The CDR3 DNA follows: TGTGCCAGCAGGCCAGGTGACGGAGAAGATACGCAGTATTTT.